A selection of T cell receptor beta chains follows, all from one sample in a study of blood T cell repertoires in COVID-19. The method was immunoSEQ multiplex PCR; TCRdb's version includes in-frame clones alone and lacks a portion of them. The sample consists of approximately 240,000 clones, around 84% of them appearing once. Material for sequencing was peripheral blood. Receptors originate from a woman aged 60 to 75 who had recovered from COVID-19. Both conserved end residues are part of each CDR3. The order of the fields is V gene, J gene, D gene, CDR3 length, clone size, CDR3 protein, CDR3 DNA. The D gene is left open where the match is weak. Not every row has a clone size; where given, it reads once, few, many or a size class.

V: TRBV4-3; J: TRBJ1-5; D: NA; length: 15; size: NA; CDR3: CASSQSTHRDQPQHF; DNA: TGCGCCAGCAGCCAGAGCACTCACAGGGATCAGCCCCAGCATTTT
V: TRBV19; J: TRBJ2-2; D: NA; length: 16; size: NA; CDR3: CASSRGGDTYTGELFF; DNA: TGTGCCAGTAGTCGGGGTGGGGACACATACACCGGGGAGCTGTTTTTT
V: TRBV5-4; J: TRBJ2-1; D: NA; length: 11; size: NA; CDR3: CASSLTTEQFF; DNA: TGTGCCAGCAGCTTAACAACTGAGCAGTTCTTC
V: TRBV11-2; J: TRBJ2-5; D: TRBD2; length: 16; size: NA; CDR3: CASSPVGGGAGETQYF; DNA: TGTGCCAGCAGCCCTGTCGGCGGGGGGGCCGGAGAGACCCAGTACTTC
V: TRBV15; J: TRBJ1-2; D: NA; length: 15; size: NA; CDR3: CATSRDLSEAAGYTF; DNA: TGTGCCACCAGCAGAGATCTTTCGGAGGCAGCTGGCTACACCTTC
V: TRBV2; J: TRBJ1-2; D: NA; length: 12; size: NA; CDR3: CATSQANYGYTF; DNA: TGTGCCACCTCACAGGCTAACTATGGCTACACCTTC
V: TRBV5-1; J: TRBJ2-7; D: TRBD1; length: 15; size: NA; CDR3: CASSLEITGGDEQYF; DNA: TGCGCCAGCAGCTTGGAAATCACAGGGGGCGACGAGCAGTACTTC
V: TRBV12-3/TRBV12-4; J: TRBJ1-1; D: NA; length: 13; size: NA; CDR3: CASSFSSNTEAFF; DNA: TGTGCCAGCAGTTTTAGCTCGAACACTGAAGCTTTCTTT
V: TRBV7-9; J: TRBJ2-5; D: NA; length: 11; size: NA; CDR3: CASTGVETQYF; DNA: TGTGCCAGCACAGGAGTAGAGACCCAGTACTTC
V: TRBV18; J: TRBJ1-4; D: NA; length: 15; size: once; CDR3: CASSPRVATNEKLFF; DNA: TGTGCCAGCTCACCTCGAGTTGCAACTAATGAAAAACTGTTTTTT
V: TRBV5-1; J: TRBJ2-1; D: TRBD2; length: 15; size: NA; CDR3: CATGTSGGRYNEQFF; DNA: TGCGCCACCGGGACTAGCGGGGGCCGTTACAATGAGCAGTTCTTC
V: TRBV5-1; J: TRBJ2-3; D: TRBD2; length: 17; size: NA; CDR3: CASSLPTSGESTDTQYF; DNA: TGCGCCAGCAGCTTACCTACTAGCGGGGAAAGCACAGATACGCAGTATTTT
V: TRBV5-1; J: TRBJ2-5; D: TRBD2; length: 16; size: NA; CDR3: CASSLYSGGALETQYF; DNA: TGCGCCAGCAGCTTGTATAGCGGGGGGGCTTTAGAGACCCAGTACTTC
V: TRBV7-9; J: TRBJ1-1; D: NA; length: 12; size: NA; CDR3: CASSNGYTEAFF; DNA: TGTGCCAGCAGCAACGGTTACACTGAAGCTTTCTTT
V: TRBV29-1; J: TRBJ2-5; D: NA; length: 14; size: NA; CDR3: CSVEDQRAQETQYF; DNA: TGCAGCGTTGAAGATCAGAGGGCCCAAGAGACCCAGTACTTC
V: TRBV7-9; J: TRBJ1-2; D: NA; length: 15; size: NA; CDR3: CASSLASGGRAGYTF; DNA: TGTGCCAGCAGCTTAGCCTCAGGTGGGCGCGCTGGCTACACCTTC